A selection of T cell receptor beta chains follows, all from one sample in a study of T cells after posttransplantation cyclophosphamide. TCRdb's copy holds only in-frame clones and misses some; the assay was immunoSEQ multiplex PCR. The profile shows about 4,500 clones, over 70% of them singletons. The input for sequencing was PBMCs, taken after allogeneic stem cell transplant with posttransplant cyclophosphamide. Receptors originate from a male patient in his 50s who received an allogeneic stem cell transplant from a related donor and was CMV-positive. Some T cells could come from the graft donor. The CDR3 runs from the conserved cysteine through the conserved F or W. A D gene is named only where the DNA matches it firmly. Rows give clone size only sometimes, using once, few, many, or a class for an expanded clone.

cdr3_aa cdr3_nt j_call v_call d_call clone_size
CASSQYLDGANYGYTF TGCGCCAGCAGCCAATACCTCGACGGAGCTAACTATGGCTACACCTTC TRBJ1-2 TRBV4-3 . .
CASSLARYEQYF TGTGCCAGCAGCTTAGCGAGGTACGAGCAGTACTTC TRBJ2-7 TRBV7-9 . few
CASSLWGTGQPGTDTQYF TGCGCCAGCAGCTTATGGGGGACAGGGCAACCCGGCACAGATACGCAGTATTTT TRBJ2-3 TRBV5-1 TRBD1 .
CAISSGTSTGELFF TGTGCCATCAGCTCCGGGACTAGCACCGGGGAGCTGTTTTTT TRBJ2-2 TRBV10-3 TRBD2 .
CASSQDPGTGKNIQYF TGTGCCAGCAGCCAAGATCCCGGCACGGGGAAAAACATTCAGTACTTC TRBJ2-4 TRBV4-2 . .
CASSEPGQAYEQYF TGCGCCAGCAGTGAGCCCGGACAGGCCTACGAGCAGTACTTC TRBJ2-7 TRBV10-2 TRBD1 .
CASSSKGQFWEASYEQYF TGTGCCAGCAGCTCTAAAGGGCAGTTCTGGGAGGCCTCCTACGAGCAGTACTTC TRBJ2-7 TRBV7-9 . .
CASRSTRTYEQYF TGCGCCAGCAGGTCGACTAGAACCTACGAGCAGTACTTC TRBJ2-7 TRBV10-2 . .
CASSLAGGFGGGSYEQYF TGCGCCAGCAGCTTGGCCGGAGGGTTTGGGGGGGGTTCCTACGAGCAGTACTTC TRBJ2-7 TRBV5-1 TRBD2 .
CASAGHENIQYF TGTGCCAGCGCGGGCCACGAAAACATTCAGTACTTC TRBJ2-4 TRBV25-1 . few
CASSLGTGGEEREYTF TGTGCCAGCAGCTTGGGGACAGGGGGAGAGGAGAGGGAATACACCTTC TRBJ1-2 TRBV5-4 TRBD1 .
CASSLTGGPLSYEQYF TGTGCCAGCAGCCTTACGGGGGGACCACTCTCCTACGAGCAGTACTTC TRBJ2-7 TRBV7-2 TRBD2 few